The 10 T cell receptor beta chains below all came from one sample that was sequenced in a study of T cell responses to AZD1222 COVID-19 vaccine. Some clones are missing from TCRdb's copy, which holds only in-frame ones; the method was immunoSEQ multiplex PCR. The sample yields approximately 150,000 clones, 80% to 90% seen once. The sample in question was peripheral blood, obtained 28 days after the second dose of the MenACWY control vaccine. These receptors originate from an adult who received the MenACWY meningococcal vaccine as a control.

The chain recombines TRBV7-2 with TRBJ2-3; TRBD1 or TRBD2 may be the D gene (5 bases each). The V end lost 4 bases, the J end lost 1 base, and 21 bases lay between the germline ends. This CDR3 spans 18 amino acids. From germline, CDR1 is SGHTA and CDR2 FQGNSA. CDR3 DNA sequence: TGTGCCAGCAGCTCTGAGGGGTTAGCTTATGAAGGCACAGATACGCAGTATTTT. Translating gives CASSSEGLAYEGTDTQYF.

The CDR3 is CASSFRVQGSGNQPQHF. The CDR3 DNA reads as TGTGCCAGCAGTTTCCGCGTTCAGGGGTCCGGCAATCAGCCCCAGCATTTT. The V call is TRBV27, the J call TRBJ1-5; D is perhaps TRBD1 (6 bases). Germline CDR1 and CDR2: MNHEY and SMNVEV (reference sequence). The germline V and J ends were trimmed by 3 bases and 2 bases, with 17 bases remaining between them. The CDR3 is 17 residues long.

A single count supports this clone. The chain carries TRBV7-6 and TRBJ1-5; a weak D match, TRBD1 (5 bases). Germline V gene data show CDR1 as SGHVS and CDR2 as FNYEAQ. V lost 0 bases, J lost 3 bases, and 9 bases lay in between. The CDR3 loop spans 15 amino acids. The CDR3, as DNA: TGTGCCAGCAGCTTAGCGGCGGGACCCAATCAGCCCCAGCATTTT. Amino acids: CASSLAAGPNQPQHF. The full variable domain, completed using reference TRBV7-6 and TRBJ1-5, is GAGVSQSPRYKVTKRGQDVALRCDPISGHVSLYWYRQALGQGPEFLTYFNYEAQQDKSGLPNDRFSAERPEGSISTLTIQRTEQRDSAMYRCASSLAAGPNQPQHFGDGTRLSIL.

V and J are TRBV7-8 and TRBJ1-1; D remains ambiguous. Germline V CDR1 and CDR2: SGHVS, FQNEAQ. The CDR3 extends over 17 amino acids. V dropped 3 bases and J dropped 4 bases, with 21 bases sitting between them. CDR3 region: CASSLSLFGARGTEAFF. CDR3 DNA: TGTGCCAGCAGCTTGTCGTTGTTCGGCGCTAGAGGCACTGAAGCTTTCTTT.

The chain employs TRBV23-1 and TRBJ2-3; 11 bases map to TRBD2. TRBV23-1 is an ORF, with its function uncertain. V lost 4 bases, J lost 0 bases, and 12 bases stayed unmatched. The CDR3 is made up of 19 amino acids. The CDR3 DNA sequence: TGCGCCAGCAGTCCTCACAACCCCGGGACTAGCGGTAGCACAGATACGCAGTATTTT. Encoded protein: CASSPHNPGTSGSTDTQYF.

CDR3 bases: TGTGCCAGCAGTCCAAGACCCGGGGAGCAGTACTTC. This codes for CASSPRPGEQYF. The chain has TRBV6-5 and TRBJ2-7; D remains ambiguous. The CDR3 has 12 amino acids. Germline V gene lookup returns CDR1 MNHEY and CDR2 SVGAGI. Trimming removed 5 bases from V and 7 bases from J, with 12 bases in between.

This rearrangement joins TRBV19 to TRBJ1-5; 7 bases fit TRBD1. Per germline, CDR1 LNHDA and CDR2 SQIVND (reference sequence). This CDR3 has 19 amino acids. J was trimmed by 7 bases and V by 4 bases; bases with no gene match: 22. CDR3 coding DNA: TGTGCCAGTAGTACGCAGACAGGGCACCTATCCCATACCGGGCAGCCCCAGCATTTT. As protein: CASSTQTGHLSHTGQPQHF.

This chain links TRBV28 with TRBJ2-5; D assignment may be TRBD1 or TRBD2 (6 bases each). V was pared by 4 bases and J by 14 bases, with 20 bases between. Germline CDR1 reads MDHEN; CDR2 reads SYDVKM. The CDR3 extends over 13 amino acids. Written as DNA, the CDR3 is TGTGCCAGCAGTTCCCACGGGGGCAGACTTTCTTACTTC. Translated: CASSSHGGRLSYF.

Comment on this clone: A junction end diverges from the germline sequence, so it may reflect a read error. CDR3 nucleotides: TGTGCCAGCAGCCAAGATAAGGAGCGGGAGGGCGACGAGCAGTACTTT. Its protein is CASSQDKEREGDEQYF. The chain recombines TRBV3-1 (or the pseudogene TRBV3-2) with TRBJ2-7, with 10 bases aligning to TRBD2. This CDR3 contains 16 residues. Germline CDR1 reads LGHDT; CDR2 reads YNNKEL (reference sequence).

This clone was seen more than once but under ten times. The genes are TRBV19 and TRBJ2-1; tentatively, D is TRBD2 (6 bases). The CDR3 is 12 residues long. V lost 7 bases, J lost 7 bases, and 11 bases lay in between. The germline CDR1 and CDR2 sequences are LNHDA and SQIVND (reference sequence). CDR3 DNA: TGTGCCAGTAATTGGGGGAGGAATGAGCAGTTCTTC. Translation: CASNWGRNEQFF.